The 12 T cell receptor beta chains listed next were all sequenced from one sample in a study of control samples from healthy donors and cancer patients. Method: immunoSEQ multiplex PCR; TCRdb's copy keeps in-frame clones and lacks some. Of around 110,000 clones in the sample, over 85% were seen once. Sequenced material: blood. The receptors shown here come from a man aged 25 to 40 in good health.

The V gene is TRBV6-5, the J gene TRBJ2-1; the D gene is possibly TRBD1 (5 bases). Trimming left V 7 bases short and J 13 bases short, with 14 bases between. The CDR3 length is 11 residues. Germline CDR1 is MNHEY and CDR2 is SVGAGI. The CDR3 protein is CASILGHFQFF. The CDR3 DNA is TGTGCCAGCATTCTAGGACATTTCCAGTTCTTC.

This chain links TRBV6-5 with TRBJ2-2, with D possibly TRBD1 on 6 matching bases. Trimming shortened V by 7 bases and J by 3 bases, and 9 bases separated the two germline ends. Germline V gene sequence: CDR1 MNHEY, CDR2 SVGAGI. The CDR3 covers 13 residues. This CDR3 reads CASTRTDTGELFF. The CDR3, as DNA: TGTGCCAGCACCAGGACAGACACCGGGGAGCTGTTTTTT.

The CDR3 is CASSSTVQETQYF. The CDR3 region has the DNA TGTGCCAGCAGCTCCACCGTCCAAGAGACCCAGTACTTC. V and J are TRBV7-2 and TRBJ2-5; D unresolved. Germline V lookup: CDR1 SGHTA, CDR2 FQGNSA. The V end lost 4 bases, the J end lost 1 base, and 7 bases lay between the germline ends. The CDR3 is 13 residues long. The full variable domain, in which reference TRBV7-2 and TRBJ2-5 provide the parts outside the CDR3, is GAGVSQSPSNKVTEKGKDVELRCDPISGHTALYWYRQSLGQGLEFLIYFQGNSAPDKSGLPSDRFSAERTGGSVSTLTIQRTQQEDSAVYLCASSSTVQETQYFGPGTRLLVL.

The chain employs TRBV2 and TRBJ1-2, with TRBD1 matching 10 bases. V gave up 6 bases and J gave up 6 bases; unmatched junction bases: 4. Germline CDR1 reads SNHLY; CDR2 reads FYNNEI. The CDR3 runs 13 residues. Here the CDR3 DNA reads TGTGCCAGCAGCGTAGGACAGGGGGATGGCTACACCTTC. Translated, it gives CASSVGQGDGYTF.

This chain joins TRBV3-1 (or the pseudogene TRBV3-2) and TRBJ1-1; no firm D call. Per germline, CDR1 LGHDT and CDR2 YNNKEL (reference sequence). Trimming shortened V by 4 bases and J by 5 bases, and 11 bases separated the two germline ends. The CDR3 covers 13 residues. In DNA form, the CDR3 reads TGTGCCAGCAGCCTAGTAGACGGAACTGAAGCTTTCTTT. Encoded protein: CASSLVDGTEAFF.

This chain links TRBV2 with TRBJ1-2, with 7 bases fitting TRBD1. Germline CDR1 and CDR2: SNHLY and FYNNEI. This CDR3 has 13 residues. Unmatched junction bases numbered 1, after V lost 0 bases and J lost 6 bases. CDR3 nucleotide sequence: TGTGCCAGCAGTGAAGCGACAGGGAATGGCTACACCTTC. Protein product: CASSEATGNGYTF. The variable domain in full, completed from reference TRBV2 and TRBJ1-2, reads EPEVTQTPSHQVTQMGQEVILRCVPISNHLYFYWYRQILGQKVEFLVSFYNNEISEKSEIFDDQFSVERPDGSNFTLKIRSTKLEDSAMYFCASSEATGNGYTFGSGTRLTVV.

The genes are TRBV7-8 and TRBJ2-1, with TRBD2 matching over 16 bases. CDR3 length equals 16 residues. The germline V gene encodes CDR1 SGHVS and CDR2 FQNEAQ. Losses at the gene ends were 10 bases for V and 4 bases for J; bases not matched to a gene: 7. Here the CDR3 DNA reads TGTGCCACCACGGGACTAGCGGGGGGGACTTACAATGAGCAGTTCTTC. Protein: CATTGLAGGTYNEQFF.

This chain connects TRBV4-1 to TRBJ2-5; a possible D gene is TRBD1 (6 bases). Per the germline V gene, CDR1 is MGHRA and CDR2 is YSYEKL. The CDR3 has 14 residues. Trimming stripped 1 base from V and 3 bases from J, with 9 bases between. The DNA for the CDR3 is TGCGCCAGCAGCCAAGTTCGACAGGAAGAGACCCAGTACTTC. Its translation is CASSQVRQEETQYF.

The rearrangement joins TRBV28 to TRBJ1-1; D unresolved. The CDR3 has 13 residues. The germline V gene encodes CDR1 MDHEN and CDR2 SYDVKM. Trimming left V 7 bases short and J 11 bases short, with 20 bases between. CDR3 DNA: TGTGCCAGCACCCTTCCCGCCTTGGGGTTCGCTTTCTTT. Its protein product is CASTLPALGFAFF.

The CDR3 coding sequence is TGCGCCAGCAGCTTGGATTACGGCTATGGCTACACCTTC. Protein: CASSLDYGYGYTF. The genes are TRBV5-1 and TRBJ1-2; D gene ambiguous. Trimming took off 0 bases at V and 4 bases at J, with 7 bases between the two ends. This CDR3 comprises 13 residues. Germline lookup yields CDR1 SGHRS and CDR2 YFSETQ.

This sequence joins TRBV29-1 and TRBJ1-1; TRBD1 is a possible D gene (5 bases). CDR3 length: 13 residues. Germline CDR1 is SQVTM and CDR2 is ANQGSEA. Trimming left V 7 bases short and J 0 bases short, with 12 bases between. The DNA for the CDR3 is TGCAGCGCCAGACAGTCAATGAACACTGAAGCTTTCTTT. Its protein product is CSARQSMNTEAFF.

This chain joins TRBV10-3 and TRBJ1-1; D call uncertain. In germline, CDR1 is ENHRY, CDR2 SYGVKD. Trimming removed 6 bases at V and 11 bases at J, with 13 bases between. The CDR3 loop spans 11 amino acids. The CDR3 nucleotides are TGTGCCATCAGGTCCTCAGGTACGGCTTTCTTT. Translation gives CAIRSSGTAFF.